This T cell receptor beta chain was profiled in a study of T cells after yellow fever vaccination. Study at large: Preparation of fractions with low cell numbers was performed using SMART-Seq v4 Ultra Low Input. Study-level findings and limits: Once the booster was given, most primary-vaccination clones reappeared, at approximately 97% for CD4 and 85% to 90% for CD8. Although most clonotypes did not, a small share appeared in both CD4 and CD8 compartments.

Conversion of TCR transcripts into cDNA relied on 5'RACE template switching, which added a universal primer site and UMIs. In TCRdb, the 5' RACE reads were re-called with MiXCR into one record per CDR3 protein. The sample yields some 350,000 distinct CDR3 sequences, 8% to 10% seen once. In this sample, this clonotype turned up many times. Its antigen is unknown. The V gene lost 6 bases and the J gene lost 8 bases, with 11 bases spanning the gap. Germline V gene data show CDR1 as DFQATT and CDR2 as SNEGSKA (reference sequence). This CDR3 is 11 amino acids long. This TCR derives from a man aged 18-30 years who received the YFV17D yellow fever vaccine. Source: PBMCs, taken on the day of the first yellow fever vaccination. The chain has TRBV20-1 and TRBJ2-1; D is ambiguous. The DNA of the CDR3 is TGCAGTGCAAAATCGGCGGATGAGCAGTTCTTC. Amino acids: CSAKSADEQFF.